These 21 T cell receptor beta chains originate from one sample sequenced in a study of blood T cell repertoires in COVID-19. Method: immunoSEQ multiplex PCR; TCRdb's copy keeps in-frame clones and lacks some. The sample has a few hundred thousand clones; roughly 90% are singletons. The sample consisted of peripheral blood. These receptor sequences come from a young man who had recovered from COVID-19.

This chain joins TRBV6-5 and TRBJ2-5; 7 positions agree with TRBD2. Germline loops: CDR1 MNHEY, CDR2 SVGAGI. The CDR3 runs to 15 residues. The junction had 6 bases not matched to a gene; V was cut back by 3 bases and J by 2 bases. The CDR3 DNA follows: TGTGCCAGCAGTTATGCGCGGGGGTGGCAAGAGACCCAGTACTTC. As protein: CASSYARGWQETQYF.

The rearrangement joins TRBV5-1 to TRBJ1-3; 7 bases map to TRBD1. The germline V gene encodes CDR1 SGHRS and CDR2 YFSETQ. V was clipped by 0 bases and J by 3 bases; unmatched bases: 9. The CDR3 loop spans 17 amino acids. CDR3 in amino acids: CASSLVAQGDGGNTIYF. CDR3 coding DNA: TGCGCCAGCAGCTTGGTTGCCCAGGGGGATGGTGGAAACACCATATATTTT.

In its sample, this clone was seen once. This chain joins TRBV30 and TRBJ2-7; 7 bases fit TRBD1. The CDR3 extends over 13 amino acids. V trimming: 5 bases; J trimming: 3 bases; junction bases outside the gene matches: 7. The germline CDR1 and CDR2 sequences are GTSNPN and SVGIG (reference sequence). The CDR3 DNA reads as TGTGCCTGGGGTCAGGGGGTCAACTACGAGCAGTACTTC. This translates into CAWGQGVNYEQYF.

The chain carries TRBV27 and TRBJ2-7; D uncertain. The V gene lost 0 bases and the J gene lost 2 bases, with 8 bases spanning the gap. Germline lookup yields CDR1 MNHEY and CDR2 SMNVEV (reference sequence). The CDR3 has 14 amino acids. The CDR3 loop is CASSLSTRPYEQYF. The CDR3 DNA reads TGTGCCAGCAGTTTATCTACCAGGCCCTACGAGCAGTACTTC.

V usage is TRBV9 and J usage is TRBJ1-2; 8 nucleotides match TRBD1. Germline CDR1 SGDLS, CDR2 YYNGEE. This CDR3 spans 12 amino acids. With 4 bases clipped from V and 13 bases from J, the junction kept 9 bases outside the gene matches. The chain's CDR3 is CASSRTGSHPTF. CDR3 bases: TGTGCCAGCAGCCGGACAGGGTCGCATCCCACCTTC.

The chain employs TRBV12-3 or TRBV12-4 and TRBJ1-4, with D uncertain. The CDR3 spans 13 residues. V was cut by 1 base and J by 7 bases, with 7 bases left in between. The chain's CDR3 is CASSLEAAEKLFF. The CDR3 nucleotides read TGTGCCAGCAGTTTAGAAGCCGCTGAAAAACTGTTTTTT.

This clone was seen once. V usage is TRBV6-5 and J usage is TRBJ1-1; D is unresolved. This CDR3 has 14 amino acids. Germline V CDR1 and CDR2: MNHEY, SVGAGI. The ends were cut back, 4 bases at V and 1 base at J, with 10 bases in the middle. CDR3 nucleotide sequence: TGTGCCAGCAGTTGGCCCCCCCCGAACACTGAAGCTTTCTTT. Translation gives CASSWPPPNTEAFF.

The rearrangement joins TRBV3-1 (or the pseudogene TRBV3-2) to TRBJ2-7; 8 bases agree with TRBD1. The CDR3 consists of 15 residues. Looked up from germline, CDR1 is LGHDT and CDR2 is YNNKEL (reference sequence). The J segment lost 4 bases and the V segment lost 0 bases, leaving 5 bases of the junction unmatched. The CDR3 bases are TGTGCCAGCAGCCAAGACGGACAGGGAGCTTACGAGCAGTACTTC. Translating it yields CASSQDGQGAYEQYF.

The chain combines TRBV7-6 with TRBJ2-7; the match to TRBD1 covers 7 bases. The germline V gene has CDR1 SGHVS and CDR2 FNYEAQ. V dropped 5 bases and J dropped 6; count of bases not matched to a gene: 7. This CDR3 has 13 residues. The CDR3 nucleotides are TGTGCCAGCAGCCAACAGGGGTCCCTCGAGCAGTACTTC. Protein: CASSQQGSLEQYF.

This chain uses TRBV9 with TRBJ2-2; possible D gene TRBD1, 6 bases. This CDR3 region has 16 residues. CDR1 is SGDLS, CDR2 YYNGEE, per germline. V gave up 3 bases and J gave up 4 bases, with 16 bases separating them. The CDR3 spells CASSGGRGSGTGELFF. CDR3 coding DNA: TGTGCCAGCAGCGGAGGCAGGGGATCGGGCACCGGGGAGCTGTTTTTT.

This chain links TRBV5-4 with TRBJ2-4; possible D gene TRBD2, 5 bases. Trimming took 0 bases from V and 3 from J, leaving 7 bases between them. There are 14 residues in the CDR3. CDR1 is SGHNT, CDR2 YYREEE, per germline (reference sequence). CDR3 nucleotide sequence: TGTGCCAGCAGCTTGGGGACTGTCAAAAACATTCAGTACTTC. Its protein is CASSLGTVKNIQYF.

The J gene is TRBJ2-5, the V gene TRBV6-5; 10 nucleotides agree with TRBD2. This CDR3 has 16 amino acids. The junction had 3 bases not matched to a gene; V was cut back by 2 bases and J by 0 bases. Germline V gene data show CDR1 as MNHEY and CDR2 as SVGAGI. The CDR3 bases are TGTGCCAGCAGTTACCCCGGACTAGCGGACCAAGAGACCCAGTACTTC. Translation gives CASSYPGLADQETQYF.

V is TRBV3-1 (or the pseudogene TRBV3-2) and J is TRBJ1-2; 9 bases agree with TRBD1. The CDR3 extends over 15 amino acids. J gave up 7 bases and V 0 bases, and 6 bases lay outside the gene matches. Per germline, CDR1 LGHDT and CDR2 YNNKEL (reference sequence). The CDR3 is CASSQEDRGSSGYTF. In nucleotides, the CDR3 is TGTGCCAGCAGCCAAGAAGACAGGGGGTCCTCTGGCTACACCTTC.

The chain is built from TRBV4-1 and TRBJ2-2, with TRBD2 as a possible D gene (5 bases). Germline CDR1 and CDR2: MGHRA and YSYEKL. The CDR3 consists of 19 residues. V gave up 3 bases and J gave up 2 bases, with 22 bases separating them. In DNA form, the CDR3 reads TGCGCCAGCAGCCACCCGGGAACAGCCTCTTTCCTTAACACCGGGGAGCTGTTTTTT. It is translated as CASSHPGTASFLNTGELFF.

The V gene is TRBV3-1 (or the pseudogene TRBV3-2), the J gene TRBJ1-1; no definite D call. CDR1 is LGHDT, CDR2 YNNKEL, per germline (reference sequence). The CDR3 contains 14 residues. The V gene lost 3 bases and the J gene lost 1 base, with 9 bases spanning the gap. The CDR3 here is CASSQKPGNTEAFF. The CDR3 DNA sequence: TGTGCCAGCAGCCAGAAACCAGGGAACACTGAAGCTTTCTTT.

The J gene is TRBJ2-7, the V gene TRBV19; 9 nucleotides agree with TRBD1. Per the germline V gene, CDR1 is LNHDA and CDR2 is SQIVND (reference sequence). The CDR3 runs to 15 residues. V lost 0 bases, J lost 7 bases, and 7 bases stayed unmatched. Written as DNA, the CDR3 is TGTGCCAGTAGTATAGAGTTACAGGGGGCGCGGGAGCAGTACTTC. Translated, it gives CASSIELQGAREQYF.

This sequence joins TRBV3-1 (or the pseudogene TRBV3-2) and TRBJ1-5; D may be TRBD1 (6 bases). V shed 0 bases and J shed 7 bases, with 10 bases lying between them. The CDR3 sequence is 14 residues long. The germline CDR1 and CDR2 sequences are LGHDT and YNNKEL (reference sequence). The CDR3 coding sequence is TGTGCCAGCAGCCAAGAACAGGGAATGCAGCCCCAGCATTTT. As protein: CASSQEQGMQPQHF.

This sequence joins TRBV7-2 and TRBJ2-7; no firm D call. The CDR3 totals 13 residues. Germline loops: CDR1 SGHTA, CDR2 FQGNSA. Trimming pared 2 bases from V and 4 bases from J, leaving 9 bases between. CDR3 DNA: TGTGCCAGCAGCTTAAGCCCTCTTTACGAGCAGTACTTC. This translates into CASSLSPLYEQYF.

V gene TRBV6-1 combines with J gene TRBJ2-3; TRBD2 matches 10 bases. The CDR3 contains 16 residues. Germline V gene lookup returns CDR1 MNHNS and CDR2 SASEGT. The V and J ends lost 3 bases and 0 bases, in that order; junction bases with no gene match: 3. The chain's CDR3 is CASSERAGGSTDTQYF. The CDR3 nucleotides are TGTGCCAGCAGTGAGAGAGCGGGGGGGAGCACAGATACGCAGTATTTT.

J is TRBJ2-2 and V is TRBV19; 7 positions match TRBD2. V shed 4 bases and J 2 bases; nucleotides not matched to a gene: 1. Germline V CDR1 and CDR2: LNHDA, SQIVND (reference sequence). The CDR3 has 14 amino acids. CDR3 protein: CASSSGGNTGELFF. The DNA for the CDR3 is TGTGCCAGTAGTAGCGGGGGAAACACCGGGGAGCTGTTTTTT.

This chain connects TRBV2 to TRBJ1-4; no definite D call. The length of the CDR3 is 15 residues. The ends were cut back, 3 bases at V and 3 bases at J, with 11 bases in the middle. From germline, CDR1 is SNHLY and CDR2 FYNNEI. The CDR3 nucleotides are TGTGCCAGCAGTGATAGTTGGAGGGCTAATGAAAAACTGTTTTTT. Translation gives CASSDSWRANEKLFF. Full variable domain (rest looked up from reference TRBV2 and TRBJ1-4): EPEVTQTPSHQVTQMGQEVILRCVPISNHLYFYWYRQILGQKVEFLVSFYNNEISEKSEIFDDQFSVERPDGSNFTLKIRSTKLEDSAMYFCASSDSWRANEKLFFGSGTQLSVL.